Following are 2 T cell receptor beta chains from one sample sequenced in a study of blood T cell repertoires in COVID-19. Clones were read by immunoSEQ multiplex PCR, and TCRdb kept only the in-frame ones, dropping some. The sample carries approximately 160,000 clones, 93% recorded once. Source material: peripheral blood. These receptors came from a woman aged 60-75 years with COVID-19, enrolled during active disease.

The chain has TRBV6-2 or TRBV6-3 and TRBJ2-7; 9 bases are shared with TRBD1. V was pared by 0 bases and J by 3 bases, with 6 bases of the junction left unmatched. Germline V gene sequence: CDR1 MNHEY, CDR2 SVGEGT. The CDR3 extends over 16 amino acids. The CDR3, as DNA: TGTGCCAGCAGTTACTCGATTGGGACAGGGAACTACGAGCAGTACTTC. Its protein product is CASSYSIGTGNYEQYF.

CDR3 DNA sequence: TGTGCCAGCAGCCCCTGGGACAGGAACACCGGGGAGCTGTTTTTT. Its protein is CASSPWDRNTGELFF. The chain links TRBV14 to TRBJ2-2; TRBD1 aligns across 7 bases. Germline assignment: CDR1 SGHDN and CDR2 FVKESK. The V gene end was trimmed by 4 bases and the J gene end by 1 base; junction bases not matched to a gene: 3. The CDR3 is 15 residues long.